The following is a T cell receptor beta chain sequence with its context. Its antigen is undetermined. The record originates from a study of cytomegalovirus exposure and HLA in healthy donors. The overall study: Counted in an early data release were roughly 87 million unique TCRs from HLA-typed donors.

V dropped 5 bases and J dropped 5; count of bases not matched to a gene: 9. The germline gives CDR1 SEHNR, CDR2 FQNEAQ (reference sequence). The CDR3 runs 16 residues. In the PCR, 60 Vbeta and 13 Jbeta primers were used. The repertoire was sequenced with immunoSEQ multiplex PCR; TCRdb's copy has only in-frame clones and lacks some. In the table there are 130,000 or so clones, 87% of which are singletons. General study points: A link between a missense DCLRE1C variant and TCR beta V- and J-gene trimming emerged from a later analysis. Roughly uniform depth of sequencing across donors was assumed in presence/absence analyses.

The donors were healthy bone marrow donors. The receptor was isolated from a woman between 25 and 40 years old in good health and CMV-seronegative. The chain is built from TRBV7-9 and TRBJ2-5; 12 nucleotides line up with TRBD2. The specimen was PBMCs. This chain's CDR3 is CASSPGLAGNWETQYF. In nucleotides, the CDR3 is TGTGCCAGCAGCCCAGGACTAGCGGGGAACTGGGAGACCCAGTACTTC.